Below, 20 T cell receptor beta chains from the same sample are listed, as sequenced in a study of OX40 agonist ivuxolimab in advanced cancers. Libraries were prepared by immunoSEQ multiplex PCR; TCRdb keeps only in-frame clonotypes and omits some of them. Altogether roughly 30,000 clones are present, 88% being singletons, with the ten largest covering approximately 40%. The sequenced sample was CD4+ or CD8+ T cells sorted from blood, obtained in a trial of the OX40 agonist ivuxolimab. The receptors stem from an adult with an advanced solid tumor such as melanoma, head and neck, liver or kidney cancer.

This chain uses TRBV9 with TRBJ2-7; D remains unclear. There are 14 residues in the CDR3. V gave up 0 bases and J gave up 0 bases, with 7 bases separating them. The germline V gene encodes CDR1 SGDLS and CDR2 YYNGEE. This CDR3 reads CASSVEGISYEQYF. The CDR3 DNA sequence: TGTGCCAGCAGCGTAGAAGGTATCTCCTACGAGCAGTACTTC.

This chain uses TRBV28 with TRBJ1-1; 8 bases agree with TRBD1. Germline V gene data show CDR1 as MDHEN and CDR2 as SYDVKM. V was pared by 6 bases and J by 4 bases, with 7 bases of the junction left unmatched. This CDR3 is 14 amino acids long. This chain's CDR3 is CASRRTGRTTEAFF. In DNA, the CDR3 is TGTGCCAGCAGGCGGACAGGGAGGACCACTGAAGCTTTCTTT.

In this sample, this clone turned up a few times. This chain links TRBV6-1 with TRBJ2-1; the match to TRBD2 covers 10 bases. The germline CDR1 and CDR2 sequences are MNHNS and SASEGT. V lost 3 bases and J lost 10; bases outside the gene matches: 9. This CDR3 has 15 amino acids. In DNA form, the CDR3 reads TGTGCCAGCAGTGAGGCTAGCGGGAGCCCCCGGGAGCAGTTCTTC. Translation gives CASSEASGSPREQFF.

The chain uses TRBV7-5 and TRBJ1-3; TRBD1, the table's D call, was not compared with the DNA. TRBV7-5 represents a pseudogene. The CDR3 has 15 amino acids. CDR3 region: CASSLSGGYGNTIYF. DNA of the CDR3: TGTGCCAGCAGCTTAAGTGGGGGCTATGGAAACACCATATATTTT.

The chain has TRBV5-5 and TRBJ2-7, with TRBD2 matching over 8 bases. The CDR3 is 14 amino acids. Trimming took 2 bases from V and 4 from J; bases not matched to a gene: 5. CDR1 SGHKS and CDR2 YYEKEE come from the germline V gene (reference sequence). The CDR3 sequence is CASSLAGDRYEQYF. CDR3 coding DNA: TGTGCCAGCAGCTTAGCGGGAGACCGGTACGAGCAGTACTTC.

This clone was seen only once. DNA of the CDR3: TGTGCCAGCAGCTTAAATCTCTACGAGCAGTACTTC. This gives the protein CASSLNLYEQYF. The genes are TRBV7-8 and TRBJ2-7, with unresolved D. Germline CDR1 and CDR2: SGHVS and FQNEAQ. The CDR3 consists of 12 residues. Deletions cut 2 bases from V and 3 bases from J, with 5 bases between.

The rearrangement links TRBV27 to TRBJ2-2; D gene unclear. Germline V gives CDR1 MNHEY, CDR2 SMNVEV (reference sequence). V lost 4 bases to trimming and J lost 3 bases, with 3 bases between them. The CDR3 sequence is 12 residues long. DNA for the CDR3: TGTGCCAGCAGTTCCGACACCGGGGAGCTGTTTTTT. It codes for CASSSDTGELFF.

This clone appeared once. V and J are TRBV11-2 and TRBJ2-3, with 7 bases matching TRBD2. V lost 6 bases to trimming and J lost 0 bases; unmatched junction nucleotides: 6. Germline CDR1 is SGHAT and CDR2 is FQNNGV. The CDR3 has 15 residues. DNA for the CDR3: TGTGCCAGCAGTAGCAAGACTAGCAGCACAGATACGCAGTATTTT. Protein product: CASSSKTSSTDTQYF.

The chain employs TRBV7-9 and TRBJ2-5, with a tentative D call TRBD1 (6 bases). The CDR3 consists of 15 residues. Germline values: CDR1 SEHNR, CDR2 FQNEAQ (reference sequence). With 5 bases removed from V and 1 base from J, the gap between germline ends came to 14 bases. The CDR3 loop is CASSTHDRIQETQYF. CDR3 coding DNA: TGTGCCAGCAGCACACATGACAGGATCCAAGAGACCCAGTACTTC.

This clone was detected a few times. This chain joins TRBV19 and TRBJ1-5, with D uncertain. CDR1 LNHDA and CDR2 SQIVND come from the germline V gene (reference sequence). V gave up 1 base and J gave up 4 bases, with 5 bases separating them. The CDR3 is 13 residues long. CDR3 bases: TGTGCCAGTAGTATAGCGGTAAATCAGCCCCAGCATTTT. Protein: CASSIAVNQPQHF.

The chain is built from TRBV7-9 and TRBJ1-5; the D is unclear. This CDR3 region has 12 residues. Germline V CDR1 and CDR2: SEHNR, FQNEAQ (reference sequence). The germline V and J ends were trimmed by 0 bases and 6 bases, with 3 bases remaining between them. CDR3 sequence reads: CASSLAGQPQHF. CDR3 DNA sequence: TGTGCCAGCAGCTTAGCGGGTCAGCCCCAGCATTTT.

The chain links TRBV9 to TRBJ2-1; D gene uncertain. The CDR3 has 12 residues. Germline CDR1 and CDR2: SGDLS and YYNGEE. Trimming took 0 bases from V and 11 from J, leaving 9 bases between them. CDR3 sequence: CASSVAPAQQFF. Here the CDR3 DNA reads TGTGCCAGCAGCGTAGCCCCAGCCCAGCAGTTCTTC.

The rearrangement links TRBV4-2 to TRBJ2-7, with no clear D. V was cut by 0 bases and J by 1 base, with 7 bases left in between. The CDR3 is 14 residues long. In germline, CDR1 is LGHNA, CDR2 YNFKEQ. The DNA of the CDR3 is TGTGCCAGCAGCCAAGACAGGAGTTCCTACGAGCAGTACTTC. Residues: CASSQDRSSYEQYF.

J is TRBJ2-5 and V is TRBV30; perhaps D is TRBD1 or TRBD2 (6 bases each). The DNA end is more similar to TRBJ2-7, so the J call may be wrong. The CDR3 covers 14 residues. Germline values: CDR1 GTSNPN, CDR2 SVGIG (reference sequence). Here the CDR3 reads CAWSVPGGEYEQYF. In DNA form, the CDR3 reads TGTGCCTGGAGTGTACCCGGGGGCGAGTACGAGCAGTACTTC.

Remarks on this clone: A read error is likely, as this CDR3 ends without the conserved phenylalanine or tryptophan. The DNA is left out, because the CDR3 cannot be placed on it with certainty; the CDR3 is given as TCRdb lists it. The gene calls are TRBV27 and TRBJ2-3; the table gives TRBD2 as D, unverified against the DNA. Germline CDR1 is MNHEY and CDR2 is SMNVEV (reference sequence). The CDR3 totals 13 residues, both ends included. CDR3 region: CASSPTFTSGRDC.

The chain combines TRBV7-3 with TRBJ2-1, with 8 bases that match TRBD2. CDR1 is SGHTA and CDR2 is FQGTGA in the germline V gene. There are 15 residues in the CDR3. The junction had 5 bases not matched to a gene; V was cut back by 1 base and J by 6 bases. The CDR3 loop is CASSLIGTSSNEQFF. CDR3 DNA sequence: TGTGCCAGCAGCTTAATTGGGACTAGTTCCAATGAGCAGTTCTTC.

The rearrangement links TRBV29-1 to TRBJ1-2, with D hard to call. CDR3 size: 14 residues. Trimming removed 7 bases at V and 0 bases at J, with 15 bases between. The germline V gene has CDR1 SQVTM and CDR2 ANQGSEA. The CDR3 loop reads CSAATGPANYGYTF. CDR3 DNA: TGCAGCGCAGCGACCGGACCAGCTAACTATGGCTACACCTTC.

The rearrangement joins TRBV6-1 to TRBJ2-7; D possibly corresponds to TRBD2 (6 bases). Germline CDR1 reads MNHNS; CDR2 reads SASEGT. V dropped 4 bases and J dropped 6 bases, with 13 bases sitting between them. The CDR3 contains 13 residues. CDR3 in DNA: TGTGCCAGCAGTGCTCGGGAGTCCGGCGAGCAGTACTTC. The encoded protein is CASSARESGEQYF.

This clone was counted between two and nine times. The chain is built from TRBV18 and TRBJ1-1, with D hard to call. Germline V gene lookup returns CDR1 KGHSH and CDR2 LQKENI. CDR3 length equals 12 residues. V was shortened by 2 bases and J by 3 bases, with 4 bases between the two germline ends. The CDR3 region has the DNA TGTGCCAGCTCACCAGGGGACACTGAAGCTTTCTTT. This translates into CASSPGDTEAFF.

The J gene is TRBJ2-7, the V gene TRBV7-9, with 7 bases fitting TRBD1. Germline CDR1 SEHNR, CDR2 FQNEAQ (reference sequence). V shed 4 bases, J shed 7 bases, and the junction held 7 bases outside the gene matches. The CDR3 has 13 amino acids. The CDR3 DNA is TGTGCCAGCAGCTCGGACAGGCCGGGAGAGCAGTACTTC. Its protein product is CASSSDRPGEQYF.